The 17 T cell receptor beta chains in this list originate from one sample, sequenced in a study of CXCR3-negative and CXCR3-positive naive CD8 T cells. Findings of the study overall: CXCR3-positive naive cells had TRB CDR3s that were more hydrophobic than CXCR3-negative naive cells had.

Their target antigens are unknown. The authors prepared UMI-labeled TRB cDNA libraries by 5' RACE. TCRdb re-called the 5' RACE reads; one entry per CDR3 protein, DNA not given. The sample holds roughly 110,000 distinct CDR3 sequences. The sample comprised naive CXCR3+ CD8+ T cells from blood. Subset reported: CD45RO-CCR7+CD27+CD95- naive CD8+ T cells expressing CXCR3 (TNR3+). Source of these receptors: a human donor in good health. Some clones in this sample may be carry-over from other donors' samples.

V is TRBV27 and J is TRBJ2-5; TCRdb reports TRBD1, a call that lacks DNA to check it against. Germline lookup yields CDR1 MNHEY and CDR2 SMNVEV (reference sequence). The CDR3 totals 16 residues. The CDR3 is CASSLTGGTGKETQYF.

V gene TRBV27 combines with J gene TRBJ2-7. CDR1 is MNHEY and CDR2 is SMNVEV in the germline V gene (reference sequence). The CDR3 is 14 residues long. This CDR3 is CASSLSPDGYEQYF.

This sequence joins TRBV7-3 and TRBJ2-5; TCRdb names TRBD1, which stays unverified in the absence of DNA. The CDR3 is 13 amino acids. CDR1 is SGHTA, CDR2 FQGTGA, per germline. The CDR3 sequence is CASSLGGLETQYF.

This chain uses TRBV6-5 with TRBJ2-5; TCRdb names TRBD2, which stays unverified in the absence of DNA. The CDR3 contains 18 residues. The germline V gene has CDR1 MNHEY and CDR2 SVGAGI. The chain's CDR3 is CASSSGLAGFGPRETQYF.

The chain is built from TRBV11-2 and TRBJ2-1; with no DNA, the TCRdb D assignment of TRBD2 cannot be verified. CDR1 SGHAT and CDR2 FQNNGV come from the germline V gene. This CDR3 is built from 15 residues. The chain's CDR3 is CASSLVAGGYNEQFF.

This chain joins TRBV7-2 and TRBJ2-5; the TRBD2 assignment by TCRdb is unverifiable without DNA. This CDR3 has 15 amino acids. Germline-derived CDR1 and CDR2 are SGHTA and FQGNSA. The CDR3 is CASSPIRLASETQYF.

The CDR3 loop is CASSDWAAYNEQLF. V gene TRBV10-2 combines with J gene TRBJ2-1; as DNA is missing, the TRBD2 call by TCRdb cannot be tested. CDR1 and CDR2 from the germline V gene are WSHSY and SAAADI. CDR3 length equals 14 residues.

This chain connects TRBV11-2 to TRBJ2-7; with no DNA, the TCRdb D assignment of TRBD1 cannot be verified. CDR1 is SGHAT, CDR2 FQNNGV, per germline. This CDR3 has 16 residues. CDR3 sequence reads: CASSGLTRDSSYEQYF.

V gene TRBV7-9 combines with J gene TRBJ2-2; TCRdb gives TRBD1 as the D gene, but with no DNA this cannot be confirmed. Germline V gene lookup returns CDR1 SEHNR and CDR2 FQNEAQ (reference sequence). This CDR3 contains 15 residues. CDR3 loop: CASSPDRANTGELFF.

V is TRBV6-5 and J is TRBJ2-2; lacking DNA, the TRBD1 call made by TCRdb goes unchecked. Germline V gene sequence: CDR1 MNHEY, CDR2 SVGAGI. CDR3 length: 17 residues. The CDR3 region is CASSRTPGTGITGELFF.

The chain combines TRBV21-1 with TRBJ1-1; there is no DNA to check the TCRdb D call of TRBD1. TRBV21-1 counts as a pseudogene. The CDR3 is made up of 19 amino acids. CDR3 region: CASSKASTETWHMNTEAFF.

The rearrangement links TRBV7-9 to TRBJ2-3. The CDR3 has 13 amino acids. Germline CDR1 SEHNR, CDR2 FQNEAQ (reference sequence). The CDR3 loop reads CASSLVLEDTQYF.

The chain is built from TRBV14 and TRBJ2-1; the TCRdb D gene call, TRBD2, has no DNA to confirm it. Germline CDR1 SGHDN, CDR2 FVKESK. The CDR3 consists of 16 residues. CDR3 sequence reads: CASSQRASGGINEQFF. Combining the CDR3 with reference TRBV14 and TRBJ2-1 gives the whole variable domain EAGVTQFPSHSVIEKGQTVTLRCDPISGHDNLYWYRRVMGKEIKFLLHFVKESKQDESGMPNNRFLAERTGGTYSTLKVQPAELEDSGVYFCASSQRASGGINEQFFGPGTRLTVL.

The CDR3 sequence: CASSLGQQAYNEQFF. V usage is TRBV13 and J usage is TRBJ2-1; TCRdb lists TRBD1, though no DNA is available to test this call. Germline-derived CDR1 and CDR2 are PRHDT and FYEKMQ (reference sequence). The CDR3 runs to 15 residues.

The chain employs TRBV9 and TRBJ2-3; checking the TCRdb D call of TRBD2 is not possible without DNA. Germline V gene data show CDR1 as SGDLS and CDR2 as YYNGEE. The CDR3 is 15 residues long. The CDR3 protein is CASSVGVSGGFGQYF.

The chain uses TRBV25-1 and TRBJ2-7. CDR3 length: 14 amino acids. CDR1 is MGHDK, CDR2 SYGVNS, per germline. CDR3 loop: CASSEAGRSYEQYF.

The V call is TRBV27, the J call TRBJ2-7; TCRdb names TRBD2, which stays unverified in the absence of DNA. CDR1 is MNHEY and CDR2 is SMNVEV in the germline V gene (reference sequence). CDR3 length: 15 amino acids. CDR3 region: CASSFLAGESYEQYF.